The 28 T cell receptor beta chains in this list originate from one sample, sequenced in a study of blood T cell repertoires in COVID-19. Libraries were prepared by immunoSEQ multiplex PCR; TCRdb keeps only in-frame clonotypes and omits some of them. The sample consists of 45,000 to 50,000 clones, about nine tenths of them appearing once. The sequenced sample was peripheral blood. The receptors were sampled from a human donor in a cohort sampled during active COVID-19.

The V gene is TRBV5-1, the J gene TRBJ2-2; TRBD2 aligns across 8 bases. The germline CDR1 and CDR2 sequences are SGHRS and YFSETQ. Trimming cost V 5 bases and J 4 bases; bases outside gene matches: 7. The CDR3 has 15 residues. This CDR3 reads CASRAGDSLTGELFF. CDR3 coding DNA: TGCGCCAGCAGAGCGGGGGACTCCCTCACCGGGGAGCTGTTTTTT.

This clone occurred once. The rearrangement uses TRBV11-3 and TRBJ2-1; D remains ambiguous. This CDR3 spans 14 amino acids. The germline CDR1 and CDR2 sequences are SGHNT and YENEEA. V lost 5 bases and J lost 5, with 13 bases in between. The CDR3 region has the DNA TGTGCCAGCAGCCTGGAAAGTGGAGACAATGAGCAGTTCTTC. Its translation: CASSLESGDNEQFF.

This clone occurred once. The CDR3 bases are TGTGCCAGCAGGGTGGCTACAGGGAGCACTGAAGCTTTCTTT. This translates into CASRVATGSTEAFF. V and J are TRBV5-5 and TRBJ1-1; maybe TRBD1 (6 bases). Deletions cut 5 bases from V and 4 bases from J, with 15 bases between. Germline CDR1 reads SGHKS; CDR2 reads YYEKEE (reference sequence). The length of the CDR3 is 14 residues.

The CDR3 sequence is CASSRTGTGSGTEAFF. The CDR3 DNA follows: TGTGCCAGCAGCAGAACCGGGACAGGGTCCGGCACTGAAGCTTTCTTT. V is TRBV5-4 and J is TRBJ1-1; TRBD1 agrees at 9 bases. This CDR3 is 16 amino acids long. The V segment lost 4 bases and the J segment 4 bases; nucleotides outside the gene matches: 11. Germline values: CDR1 SGHNT, CDR2 YYREEE (reference sequence).

The sample holds a few counts of this clone. V is TRBV7-8 and J is TRBJ2-7, with D possibly being TRBD2 (5 bases). The CDR3 totals 13 residues. V lost 2 bases and J 7 bases, leaving 12 bases between the germline ends. From germline, CDR1 is SGHVS and CDR2 FQNEAQ. The CDR3: CASSLRESGEQYF. Written as DNA, the CDR3 is TGTGCCAGCAGCTTACGGGAAAGTGGGGAGCAGTACTTC.

The chain recombines TRBV10-3 with TRBJ2-7; 7 bases match TRBD1. CDR3 length equals 14 residues. The V segment lost 2 bases and the J segment 3 bases; nucleotides outside the gene matches: 4. From germline, CDR1 is ENHRY and CDR2 SYGVKD. CDR3 protein: CAISEPGQSYEQYF. CDR3 bases: TGTGCCATCAGTGAGCCGGGACAGAGCTACGAGCAGTACTTC.

The chain carries TRBV3-1 (or the pseudogene TRBV3-2) and TRBJ2-7, with TRBD1 identical over 9 bases. Germline trimming cut 8 bases from V and 3 bases from J; bases unmatched to any gene: 5. Germline CDR1 LGHDT, CDR2 YNNKEL (reference sequence). This CDR3 is 13 amino acids long. The CDR3 DNA reads TGTGCCAGCTGTAGGACAGGGGACTACGAGCAGTACTTC. Residues: CASCRTGDYEQYF.

The chain carries TRBV24-1 and TRBJ2-7, with D possibly being TRBD2 (6 bases). In germline, CDR1 is KGHDR, CDR2 SFDVKD. Deletions cut 4 bases from V and 6 bases from J, with 24 bases between. The CDR3 totals 17 residues. In DNA form, the CDR3 reads TGTGCCACCAGTGACCCGACTAGATCCCCTCCTCCTGGCGAGCAGTACTTC. Encoded protein: CATSDPTRSPPPGEQYF.

The gene calls are TRBV18 and TRBJ2-1; 9 bases fit TRBD2. V was clipped by 3 bases and J by 8 bases; unmatched bases: 8. CDR1 and CDR2 from the germline V gene are KGHSH and LQKENI. The CDR3 runs to 15 residues. CDR3 DNA: TGTGCCAGCTCACCCGCAGCGGGGGGCCTCTATGAGCAGTTCTTC. Protein sequence: CASSPAAGGLYEQFF.

J is TRBJ2-3 and V is TRBV18; 9 bases fit TRBD2. The germline CDR1 and CDR2 sequences are KGHSH and LQKENI. Trimming removed 0 bases from V and 4 bases from J; junction bases left unmatched: 2. The length of the CDR3 is 15 residues. CDR3 nucleotide sequence: TGTGCCAGCTCACCACCGACTAGCGGTCCAGATACGCAGTATTTT. This gives the protein CASSPPTSGPDTQYF.

The gene calls are TRBV3-1 (or the pseudogene TRBV3-2) and TRBJ2-3; 11 bases are a match to TRBD2. Germline V gives CDR1 LGHDT, CDR2 YNNKEL (reference sequence). V shed 4 bases and J 3 bases; nucleotides not matched to a gene: 6. The CDR3 loop spans 16 amino acids. The CDR3 nucleotides are TGTGCCAGCAGCCGTCCACTAGCGGGGGTAACAGATACGCAGTATTTT. Amino acid sequence: CASSRPLAGVTDTQYF.

The gene calls are TRBV6-5 and TRBJ2-5, with 11 bases identical to TRBD2. Germline lookup yields CDR1 MNHEY and CDR2 SVGAGI. The CDR3 has 16 residues. Trimming cost V 3 bases and J 2 bases; bases outside gene matches: 5. The DNA for the CDR3 is TGTGCCAGCAGTTATACTAGCGGGGGCCAACAAGAGACCCAGTACTTC. Encoded protein: CASSYTSGGQQETQYF.

The CDR3 DNA follows: TGTGCCAGCAGCCTATTCGGGGATTCACCCCTCCACTTT. This codes for CASSLFGDSPLHF. The chain uses TRBV12-3 or TRBV12-4 and TRBJ1-6; D not certain. The V end lost 6 bases, the J end lost 8 bases, and 11 bases lay between the germline ends. The CDR3 has 13 residues.

This chain uses TRBV12-3 or TRBV12-4 with TRBJ1-5; D uncertain. Trimming left V 3 bases short and J 9 bases short, with 6 bases between. The CDR3 length is 11 residues. The CDR3 protein is CASSFNGPQHF. The CDR3, as DNA: TGTGCCAGCAGTTTCAACGGGCCCCAGCATTTT.

V and J are TRBV19 and TRBJ1-5; 7 bases are a match to TRBD1. Trimming cost V 6 bases and J 4 bases; bases outside gene matches: 15. Per the germline V gene, CDR1 is LNHDA and CDR2 is SQIVND (reference sequence). There are 17 residues in the CDR3. The CDR3 region has the DNA TGTGCCAGTAGAGACAGGGCGGCAGTTCAGGGGAATCAGCCCCAGCATTTT. It is translated as CASRDRAAVQGNQPQHF.

The rearrangement uses TRBV4-1 and TRBJ2-1; 8 bases are a match to TRBD2. There are 16 residues in the CDR3. Trimming took 2 bases from V and 0 from J; bases not matched to a gene: 3. CDR1 and CDR2 (germline): MGHRA, YSYEKL. CDR3 protein: CASSQSGGGSYNEQFF. The CDR3 DNA follows: TGCGCCAGCAGCCAATCGGGGGGGGGCTCCTACAATGAGCAGTTCTTC.

The rearrangement joins TRBV27 to TRBJ1-5; D gene unclear. The CDR3 loop spans 15 amino acids. From germline, CDR1 is MNHEY and CDR2 SMNVEV (reference sequence). The germline V and J ends were trimmed by 0 bases and 0 bases, with 6 bases remaining between them. For the CDR3, the DNA is TGTGCCAGCAGTTTATCGGGCCTTAGCAATCAGCCCCAGCATTTT. It is translated as CASSLSGLSNQPQHF.

V gene TRBV3-1 (or the pseudogene TRBV3-2) combines with J gene TRBJ2-1; tentatively, D is TRBD2 (6 bases). The CDR3 runs 15 residues. Germline CDR1 reads LGHDT; CDR2 reads YNNKEL (reference sequence). The V gene lost 1 base and the J gene lost 0 bases, with 7 bases spanning the gap. DNA for the CDR3: TGTGCCAGCAGCCAAGCGGGGGACTCCTACAATGAGCAGTTCTTC. Translated: CASSQAGDSYNEQFF.

CDR3: CASSWGTSGGTDTQYF. The CDR3 region has the DNA TGTGCCAGCAGCTGGGGAACTAGCGGGGGGACAGATACGCAGTATTTT. The rearrangement joins TRBV7-9 to TRBJ2-3; TRBD2 agrees at 12 bases. The CDR3 runs 16 residues. Germline CDR1 and CDR2: SEHNR and FQNEAQ (reference sequence). V dropped 4 bases and J dropped 3; count of bases not matched to a gene: 5.

The chain combines TRBV7-2 with TRBJ1-2; D is possibly TRBD1 (6 bases). Germline loops: CDR1 SGHTA, CDR2 FQGNSA. V lost 6 bases and J lost 1, with 12 bases in between. CDR3 length equals 14 residues. The CDR3 spells CASSSGTLNYGYTF. CDR3 in DNA: TGTGCCAGCAGTTCCGGGACACTTAACTATGGCTACACCTTC.

The chain couples TRBV6-5 to TRBJ2-7; tentatively, D is TRBD1 (6 bases). V was trimmed by 11 bases and J by 0 bases, leaving 17 bases between them. This CDR3 comprises 14 residues. Germline loops: CDR1 MNHEY, CDR2 SVGAGI. The CDR3 reads CAVTRQDSSYEQYF. The CDR3 bases are TGTGCCGTTACGAGACAGGATAGCTCCTACGAGCAGTACTTC.

The chain uses TRBV11-2 and TRBJ2-5; maybe TRBD1 (5 bases). Germline V gives CDR1 SGHAT, CDR2 FQNNGV. The CDR3 runs to 18 residues. Trimming left V 2 bases short and J 2 bases short, with 21 bases between. The CDR3 protein is CASSLRLRADTGQETQYF. The CDR3 coding sequence is TGTGCCAGCAGCTTACGTCTAAGGGCGGACACCGGACAAGAGACCCAGTACTTC.

The rearrangement joins TRBV3-1 (or the pseudogene TRBV3-2) to TRBJ1-1, with 10 bases that match TRBD1. Losses at the gene ends were 6 bases for V and 5 bases for J; bases not matched to a gene: 3. The CDR3 totals 13 residues. CDR1 is LGHDT, CDR2 YNNKEL, per germline (reference sequence). The CDR3 here is CASSRDRGTEAFF. The CDR3 coding sequence is TGTGCCAGCAGTCGGGACAGGGGTACTGAAGCTTTCTTT.

The chain recombines TRBV7-9 with TRBJ1-3, with D hard to call. V was trimmed by 11 bases and J by 7 bases, leaving 12 bases between them. Germline loops: CDR1 SEHNR, CDR2 FQNEAQ (reference sequence). This CDR3 is built from 11 residues. CDR3 sequence reads: CAGESFNTIYF. For the CDR3, the DNA is TGTGCCGGGGAGAGTTTCAACACCATATATTTT.

With respect to this clone: This specimen includes other DNA sequences encoding the same CDR3. The chain employs TRBV5-1 and TRBJ2-5; TRBD2 might be the D (6 bases). Germline assignment: CDR1 SGHRS and CDR2 YFSETQ. The CDR3 covers 13 residues. Trimming stripped 0 bases from V and 5 bases from J, with 8 bases between. The CDR3 is CASSLGGGETQYF. The DNA for the CDR3 is TGCGCCAGCAGCTTGGGGGGAGGCGAGACCCAGTACTTC.

V and J are TRBV9 and TRBJ1-3; D not certain. Per germline, CDR1 SGDLS and CDR2 YYNGEE. The CDR3 has 13 residues. Trimming took off 5 bases at V and 8 bases at J, with 14 bases between the two ends. For the CDR3, the DNA is TGTGCCAGCAGTAACCCCCACCAGGACACCATATATTTT. It specifies CASSNPHQDTIYF.

The chain is built from TRBV29-1 and TRBJ1-2; TRBD1 matches at 7 bases. Germline lookup yields CDR1 SQVTM and CDR2 ANQGSEA. The CDR3 runs to 11 residues. The DNA of the CDR3 is TGCAGGGAAGAGGGGGCGTTTGGCTACACCTTC. Translating gives CREEGAFGYTF. Filled out from reference TRBV29-1 and TRBJ1-2, the complete variable domain reads SAVISQKPSRDICQRGTSLTIQCQVDSQVTMMFWYRQQPGQSLTLIATANQGSEATYESGFVIDKFPISRPNLTFSTLTVSNMSPEDSSIYLCREEGAFGYTFGSGTRLTVV.

The J gene is TRBJ2-4, the V gene TRBV6-5; 7 bases are shared with TRBD1. Germline CDR1 is MNHEY and CDR2 is SVGAGI. Germline trimming cut 8 bases from V and 7 bases from J; bases unmatched to any gene: 2. This CDR3 has 11 amino acids. CDR3 amino acids: CASGDSNIQYF. The CDR3 region has the DNA TGTGCCAGCGGGGACAGTAACATTCAGTACTTC.